This section outlines one TCR beta chain sequence together with its context. Its antigen is not yet known. No base-level quality is on record; no much larger clone is a single base apart. The collaborating institutions used their own protocols to collect whole blood in K2EDTA tubes. Collaborator samples were shipped for TCRbeta analysis as frozen whole blood, isolated PBMCs, or DNA extracted from either sample type. TCRbeta CDR3 regions were amplified from genomic DNA using the immunoSEQ Assay, a bias-controlled multiplex PCR. The authors processed their data as follows. The number of nucleated cells in each sample was estimated from the amplification of reference gene primers within the assay. Sequence reads were collapsed and filtered to measure the absolute abundance of every unique TCRbeta CDR3 rearrangement. Productive Simpson clonality was computed per sample as the square root of Simpson's diversity index over productive rearrangements. Not all clones reach the TCRdb copy of this immuneACCESS table, which keeps in-frame sequences only. Checked studies attribute under half of the gap to unresolved V genes and leave the rest unexplained. V and J calls and clone size come straight from that table; D and trimming were deduced from the DNA. This sample lists around 26,000 clones; 80% to 85% were detected once. About 9% of the sample is in the top ten clones.

The source of the sample is a study of blood T cell repertoires in COVID-19 (dated by TCRdb to 2019 to 2021). About the study as a whole: Collaborator samples came from the United States, Italy and Spain and covered acute and convalescent phases of COVID-19. The sample metadata nearly always contained a de-identified subject ID, COVID-19 status, age in years and sex. The repertoires were released in a freely available public database intended as a resource for research on the immune response to SARS-CoV-2. The prospective study material was composed of cDNA or gDNA derived from T cells, B-cell-depleted T cells, or PBMCs. Where available, HLA class I and class II types were taken from metadata supplied by the sample provider and were not determined by assay-based typing. The dataset comprised deeply sampled blood TCRbeta repertoires from subjects exposed to, actively infected with, or recovered from COVID-19. Samples came from the ongoing ImmuneRACE study (first 160 participants) plus 1,254 subjects from 6 global collaborators. Results and caveats for the whole study, not just this receptor: The quantity of clinical and demographic metadata differed by source and by participant and was supplied without curation.

The CDR3 covers 16 residues, taking in both the cysteine and the phenylalanine. Only the CDR3 region is kept as DNA, spanning 48 bases read in frame from base 1. CDR1 and CDR2 are drawn from the germline V gene: MNHEY, SVGEGT. V is pared back by 6 bases and J by 0 bases, with 15 bases lying between the germline termini. The receptor was isolated from a human donor in a cohort sampled during active COVID-19. Sequencing input: peripheral blood. The rearrangement combines TRBV6-2 or TRBV6-3 with TRBJ1-3; TRBD1 could be the D gene, as 5 bases match. The CDR3: CASSTINRISGNTIYF. The nucleotide sequence is given as TGTGCCAGCAGCACTATAAACAGGATCTCTGGAAACACCATATATTTT.